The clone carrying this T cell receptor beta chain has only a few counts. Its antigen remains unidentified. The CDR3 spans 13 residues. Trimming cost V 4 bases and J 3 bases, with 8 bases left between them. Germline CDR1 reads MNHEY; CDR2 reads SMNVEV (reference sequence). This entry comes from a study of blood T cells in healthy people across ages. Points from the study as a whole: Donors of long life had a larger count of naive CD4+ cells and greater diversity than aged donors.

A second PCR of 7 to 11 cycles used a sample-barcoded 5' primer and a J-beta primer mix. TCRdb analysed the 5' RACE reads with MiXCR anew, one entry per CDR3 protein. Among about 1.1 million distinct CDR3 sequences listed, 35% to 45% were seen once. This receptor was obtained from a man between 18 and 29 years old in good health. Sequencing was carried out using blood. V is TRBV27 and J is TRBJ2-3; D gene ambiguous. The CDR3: CASSYRRTDTQYF. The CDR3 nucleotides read TGTGCCAGCAGTTACCGACGAACAGATACGCAGTATTTT.